The T cell receptor beta chain under discussion was sequenced for a study of PD-1 blockade in classical Hodgkin lymphoma (dated by TCRdb to 2018 to 2020). Study-wide context: Nivolumab dosing was 3 mg/kg intravenously every 2 weeks, continuing until either disease progression or unacceptable toxicity. The study used CyTOF and TCR beta sequencing to define a peripheral blood immune signature of response to PD-1 blockade in classical Hodgkin lymphoma.

The time point label here, explained by the study, means: cycle 4 day 1 (C4D1), after 5 to 7 weeks of nivolumab. Every trial patient had relapsed following autologous stem cell transplantation, and prior brentuximab vedotin exposure was what differed among cohorts A, B and C. Magnetic negative selection with a Miltenyi CD4+ T cell isolation kit was used to purify CD4+ T cells from thawed PBMCs. The trial cohort included more than 55 patients with relapsed/refractory classical Hodgkin lymphoma, and each patient had a best overall response of complete response, partial response or progressive disease. Trial patients were treated with single-agent nivolumab in the multi-cohort phase II CheckMate 205 trial. An independent review committee assessed best overall response by applying the 2007 International Working Group response criteria. Trial PBMCs were obtained immediately prior to nivolumab initiation (C1D1) and on therapy at cycle 2 day 1 and cycle 4 day 1. Peripheral blood was collected in 8 mL Vacutainer Cell Preparation Tubes, from which PBMCs were isolated by centrifugation and then cryopreserved. Purified CD4+ and CD8+ fractions were prepared only for cases where an additional PBMC sample was available. On LS columns in a quadroMACS separator, the magnetically labelled cells were depleted, and the flow-through was collected as the purified fraction.

Spanning cysteine to phenylalanine, the CDR3 consists of 16 amino acids. Kept here is only the CDR3 DNA, which spans 48 bases and is read in frame from base 1. Trimming accounts for 1 base at V and 4 bases at J, while the number of junction bases matched to no gene is 4. CDR1 and CDR2 were assigned from the germline V gene (reference sequence) as SGHNT and YYREEE. Broader findings and caveats from the paper: CD4+ but not CD8+ TCR diversity rose significantly by C4D1 (p=0.0027 vs p=0.16), most apparent in complete responders (p=0.02). Trial patients with a complete response had baseline diversity similar to that of newly diagnosed patients, while partial responders and progressors had significantly lower diversity. The study was restricted to a single clinical trial cohort, and the causes of repertoire differences, possibly disease activity or prior therapy, were left undefined. Baseline TCR diversity was reported as lower in newly diagnosed patients than in healthy donors, and lower still in relapsed/refractory patients. Lower diversity was observed in patients in whom nivolumab was started less than 1 year after ASCT, and these patients were excluded from later analyses so that confounding by immune reconstitution would be avoided.

The sample holds one count of this clone. Which antigen it targets is not known. Base-call qualities are not available, and no considerably larger clone is one nucleotide away. The Qiagen DNeasy kit was used to extract genomic DNA from unsorted PBMCs and from the negatively selected CD4+ and CD8+ fractions. Amplification of TCR beta CDR3 regions was done by immunoSEQ multiplex PCR with primers that anneal to V and J segments. Amplification bias was minimized using a synthetic immune receptor repertoire, and residual bias was removed computationally after sequencing. Regarding the original processing steps: Custom Python scripts were used to quantify repertoire diversity as the Shannon entropy index. Unsorted, CD4+ and CD8+ repertoires were examined separately, except in combined analyses, for which CD4+ and CD8+ sequences were merged in silico. A clone was considered expanded if an increase in frequency of at least 2-fold after treatment relative to C1D1 was found, and a pseudocount of 0.5 was applied to clones undetected at baseline. Clones with 0 or 1 copy at C1D1 were defined as singleton clones, while clones with 2 or more copies were defined as non-singleton clones. Clones expanded in unsorted samples were annotated as CD4+, CD8+ or unknown by matching protein sequences in sorted samples from the same patient. Wilcoxon tests on paired samples were used to test diversity changes from C1D1 to C4D1. TCRdb stores this immuneACCESS table with in-frame sequences only. Part of the clones is absent; in the studies checked, under half of the shortfall reflects unresolved V genes, and no reason is known for the rest. The V and J calls and clone size come from that table; D and trimming were worked out from the DNA. This sample is represented by roughly 18,000 clones; 70% of them were singletons. 2% to 3% of the sample is held by the ten biggest clonotypes.

The chain links TRBV5-4 with TRBJ2-5; 13 bases in the junction line up with TRBD2. This specimen was CD4+ T cells from blood, taken before the fourth cycle of nivolumab. The receptor was isolated from a human donor with classical Hodgkin lymphoma. DNA sequence: TGTGCCAGCAGCTTGACTAGCGGGAGGGCCGGAGAGACCCAGTACTTC. Its protein reads: CASSLTSGRAGETQYF.